The T cell receptor (beta chain) described here comes from a study of T cell repertoires in ileal Crohn's disease. Turning to the study itself: Operated complications were stricturing disease (approximately 60%) and penetrating disease (about 40%). Findings and limits, study-wide: All patients with clonality above 26.8% had endoscopic recurrence.

Eligibility required adulthood, ileal or ileocolonic Crohn's disease and indicated ileocolonic resection. The protocol was immunoSEQ multiplex PCR, while the TCRdb copy is restricted to in-frame clones and leaves out a portion. The sample shows more than 6,500 clones, around 72% of them seen only once. Losses at the gene ends were 4 bases for V and 7 bases for J; bases not matched to a gene: 6. The CDR3 sequence is 14 residues long. Germline CDR1 and CDR2: KGHSH and LQKENI. In this sample, this clone turned up a few times. The antigen remains unidentified. This sequence originates from an adult with Crohn's disease. The sample taken for sequencing was ileal tissue. The rearrangement joins TRBV18 to TRBJ1-4, with 7 bases fitting TRBD1. The CDR3 sequence: CASSLQTGTEKLFF. The CDR3 nucleotides read TGTGCCAGCTCACTCCAGACAGGGACTGAAAAACTGTTTTTT.